This is a list of T cell receptor beta chains from one sample in a study of beta chain features in type 1 diabetes. Assay: immunoSEQ multiplex PCR; the TCRdb copy retains only in-frame clones and omits some. In the table there are some 290,000 clones, roughly 13% of which are singletons. The sample was naive CD4+ T cells from blood. The receptors here all came from a man younger than 40 with type 1 diabetes. Each CDR3 is given with its conserved first and last residue. Fields, in order: CDR3 DNA, CDR3 protein, D gene, J gene, V gene, clone size. D genes are given only for firm matches. Clone size is given for some rows only: seen once, a few or many times, or a class if the clone is expanded.

CDR3nt: TGTGCCAGTAGTCAGACTAGCGGGAGGACCGGAGATACGCAGTATTTT
CDR3aa: CASSQTSGRTGDTQYF
d_gene: TRBD2
j_gene: TRBJ2-3
v_gene: TRBV19
abundance: -

CDR3nt: TGTGCCAGCAGACAGGCAGGCACCGGGGAGCTGTTTTTT
CDR3aa: CASRQAGTGELFF
d_gene: -
j_gene: TRBJ2-2
v_gene: TRBV7-9
abundance: few

CDR3nt: TGTGCCAGCAGTACCCTAACAGGGAACACTGAAGCTTTCTTT
CDR3aa: CASSTLTGNTEAFF
d_gene: -
j_gene: TRBJ1-1
v_gene: TRBV6-5
abundance: -

CDR3nt: TGCGCCAGCAGCCAAGAAGTCTTAACGGAGGCGAAAAACATTCAGTACTTC
CDR3aa: CASSQEVLTEAKNIQYF
d_gene: -
j_gene: TRBJ2-4
v_gene: TRBV4-1
abundance: -

CDR3nt: TGCGCCAGCAGCCAAGAAGGGACAGAGTTTGAAGCTTTCTTT
CDR3aa: CASSQEGTEFEAFF
d_gene: TRBD1
j_gene: TRBJ1-1
v_gene: TRBV4-1
abundance: -

CDR3nt: TGTGCCAGCAGCTTAATAACAGCCGAGCAGTACTTC
CDR3aa: CASSLITAEQYF
d_gene: -
j_gene: TRBJ2-7
v_gene: TRBV7-9
abundance: -

CDR3nt: TGTGCCTGGAGTGGGACAGTCCTCTACGAGCAGTACTTC
CDR3aa: CAWSGTVLYEQYF
d_gene: -
j_gene: TRBJ2-7
v_gene: TRBV30
abundance: -

CDR3nt: TGCGCCAGCAGCCTTACTACCGTTAACACTGAAGCTTTCTTT
CDR3aa: CASSLTTVNTEAFF
d_gene: -
j_gene: TRBJ1-1
v_gene: TRBV5-1
abundance: -

CDR3nt: TGTGCCAGCAGCTCGAAGCCCCACCACAGTGCGCCCCAGCATTTT
CDR3aa: CASSSKPHHSAPQHF
d_gene: -
j_gene: TRBJ1-5
v_gene: TRBV7-8
abundance: -

CDR3nt: TGTGCCTGGAGTGAGGACAGTCCCTACGAGCAGTACTTC
CDR3aa: CAWSEDSPYEQYF
d_gene: -
j_gene: TRBJ2-7
v_gene: TRBV30
abundance: few

CDR3nt: TGTGCCAGCAGCAACCGACAGGGGAGTGTGGAGACCCAGTACTTC
CDR3aa: CASSNRQGSVETQYF
d_gene: TRBD1
j_gene: TRBJ2-5
v_gene: TRBV7-7
abundance: few

CDR3nt: TGTGCCAGCTCACCAGTTAGTTTGGACAATGAGCAGTTCTTC
CDR3aa: CASSPVSLDNEQFF
d_gene: -
j_gene: TRBJ2-1
v_gene: TRBV18
abundance: few

CDR3nt: TGTGCCCGTAAGTGGGGCGGGAGGCGCTACAATGAGCAGTTCTTC
CDR3aa: CARKWGGRRYNEQFF
d_gene: TRBD2
j_gene: TRBJ2-1
v_gene: TRBV19
abundance: few

CDR3nt: TGTGCCAGCAGCCAAGGGCTAGCGGGGAACAATGAGCAGTTCTTC
CDR3aa: CASSQGLAGNNEQFF
d_gene: TRBD2
j_gene: TRBJ2-1
v_gene: TRBV4-2
abundance: few

CDR3nt: TGTGCCAGCAGCTTAACGCGTAGTGAGCAGTTCTTC
CDR3aa: CASSLTRSEQFF
d_gene: -
j_gene: TRBJ2-1
v_gene: TRBV7-6
abundance: -

CDR3nt: TGTGCCAGCAGCCAAGGGAGGGCATCCTACAATGAGCAGTTCTTC
CDR3aa: CASSQGRASYNEQFF
d_gene: TRBD2
j_gene: TRBJ2-1
v_gene: TRBV7-2
abundance: -

CDR3nt: TGTGCCAGTAGTAGCGGAAACAGGGGCCGAGATCACAATGAGCAGTTCTTC
CDR3aa: CASSSGNRGRDHNEQFF
d_gene: TRBD1
j_gene: TRBJ2-1
v_gene: TRBV19
abundance: -

CDR3nt: TGCAGCGCTTCTCCCCCCCTTATTAACACTGAAGCTTTCTTT
CDR3aa: CSASPPLINTEAFF
d_gene: -
j_gene: TRBJ1-1
v_gene: TRBV29-1
abundance: few

CDR3nt: TGTGCCAGCAGCGCGCGACTAGCGGGAGGGCCAAGTACGCAGTATTTT
CDR3aa: CASSARLAGGPSTQYF
d_gene: TRBD2
j_gene: TRBJ2-3
v_gene: TRBV9
abundance: -

CDR3nt: TGTGCCAGCTCACCTATGACTAGCGGGGACACAGATACGCAGTATTTT
CDR3aa: CASSPMTSGDTDTQYF
d_gene: TRBD2
j_gene: TRBJ2-3
v_gene: TRBV18
abundance: -

CDR3nt: TGTGCCAGCAGCATTACAGGGAGCGGGGAGCTGTTTTTT
CDR3aa: CASSITGSGELFF
d_gene: -
j_gene: TRBJ2-2
v_gene: TRBV7-9
abundance: -

CDR3nt: TGCGCCAGCAGCCAAGATGTAACCGACCTAGGGGGTGGCTACACCTTC
CDR3aa: CASSQDVTDLGGGYTF
d_gene: -
j_gene: TRBJ1-2
v_gene: TRBV4-1
abundance: few

CDR3nt: TGTGCCAGCAGCCCGGGACAGGGTGGCGAGACCCAGTACTTC
CDR3aa: CASSPGQGGETQYF
d_gene: TRBD1
j_gene: TRBJ2-5
v_gene: TRBV7-2
abundance: few

CDR3nt: TGTGCCAGCAGTGTTGGGGCGGGACGATTCGTCGGAGATACGCAGTATTTT
CDR3aa: CASSVGAGRFVGDTQYF
d_gene: -
j_gene: TRBJ2-3
v_gene: TRBV25-1
abundance: -

CDR3nt: TGTGCCAGCAGCCAAGCATTGGGGACAGGGGGCTACGAGCAGTACTTC
CDR3aa: CASSQALGTGGYEQYF
d_gene: TRBD1
j_gene: TRBJ2-7
v_gene: TRBV4-2
abundance: -

CDR3nt: TGTGCCAGCAGTTTCTCAGTCTATGGCTACACCTTC
CDR3aa: CASSFSVYGYTF
d_gene: -
j_gene: TRBJ1-2
v_gene: TRBV28
abundance: few

CDR3nt: TGTGCCAGCAGTCTCCGGGTAGACACTGAAGCTTTCTTT
CDR3aa: CASSLRVDTEAFF
d_gene: -
j_gene: TRBJ1-1
v_gene: TRBV2
abundance: -

CDR3nt: TGTGCCAGCTCTCCAGTCAAAGGGGCGAAGGGCTACACCTTC
CDR3aa: CASSPVKGAKGYTF
d_gene: -
j_gene: TRBJ1-2
v_gene: TRBV18
abundance: -

CDR3nt: TGTGCCACCAGCAGCCTCCCGGCCGCGGGAGAAACCTACGAGCAGTACTTC
CDR3aa: CATSSLPAAGETYEQYF
d_gene: TRBD2
j_gene: TRBJ2-7
v_gene: TRBV15
abundance: -

CDR3nt: TGTGCCAGCAGCTTAACCCCCATAGAAAACATTCAGTACTTC
CDR3aa: CASSLTPIENIQYF
d_gene: -
j_gene: TRBJ2-4
v_gene: TRBV7-3
abundance: few

CDR3nt: TGTGCCAGCAGCGACCCCCGGACAGTAAGCGAGCAGTACTTC
CDR3aa: CASSDPRTVSEQYF
d_gene: -
j_gene: TRBJ2-7
v_gene: TRBV2
abundance: few

CDR3nt: TGTGCCAGCGGAACTAGCGGGAGTTTCGGTACGCAGTATTTT
CDR3aa: CASGTSGSFGTQYF
d_gene: TRBD2
j_gene: TRBJ2-3
v_gene: TRBV7-6
abundance: -

CDR3nt: TGCGCCAGCTCAAGGGGGACAGGTCGCACAGATACGCAGTATTTT
CDR3aa: CASSRGTGRTDTQYF
d_gene: TRBD1
j_gene: TRBJ2-3
v_gene: TRBV23-1
abundance: few

CDR3nt: TGTGCCAGTAGCGACTATGGGACAGTTTATAGCAATCAGCCCCAGCATTTT
CDR3aa: CASSDYGTVYSNQPQHF
d_gene: TRBD1
j_gene: TRBJ1-5
v_gene: TRBV19
abundance: few

CDR3nt: TGCGCCAGCAGCCCCGGGTTGAGTGAGACTGGAGATACGCAGTATTTT
CDR3aa: CASSPGLSETGDTQYF
d_gene: -
j_gene: TRBJ2-3
v_gene: TRBV5-1
abundance: few

CDR3nt: TGTGCCTGGAGTGTTCCCCAGGATACCTACGAGCAGTACTTC
CDR3aa: CAWSVPQDTYEQYF
d_gene: -
j_gene: TRBJ2-7
v_gene: TRBV30
abundance: -

CDR3nt: TGTGCCAGCAGCCCAACTAGCAGGCAAGAGACCCAGTACTTC
CDR3aa: CASSPTSRQETQYF
d_gene: -
j_gene: TRBJ2-5
v_gene: TRBV11-2
abundance: -

CDR3nt: TGCGCCAGCAGCTTACAGGGGGCGAGCTCCTACAATGAGCAGTTCTTC
CDR3aa: CASSLQGASSYNEQFF
d_gene: TRBD1
j_gene: TRBJ2-1
v_gene: TRBV5-1
abundance: few

CDR3nt: TGTGCCAGCTCACCACCAGGACTAGCAGATACGCAGTATTTT
CDR3aa: CASSPPGLADTQYF
d_gene: TRBD2
j_gene: TRBJ2-3
v_gene: TRBV18
abundance: few

CDR3nt: TGTGCCACCAGCAGAGATCGTCTGGAGGAGCAGTACTTC
CDR3aa: CATSRDRLEEQYF
d_gene: -
j_gene: TRBJ2-7
v_gene: TRBV15
abundance: few

CDR3nt: TGTGCCAGCAGCCCCGTGGCCGGGCTAGCGGGCGGCGAGCAGTACTTC
CDR3aa: CASSPVAGLAGGEQYF
d_gene: TRBD2
j_gene: TRBJ2-7
v_gene: TRBV7-3
abundance: few

CDR3nt: TGTGCCAGCAGCTTGACAGGGGGCCAGCCCCAGCATTTT
CDR3aa: CASSLTGGQPQHF
d_gene: TRBD1
j_gene: TRBJ1-5
v_gene: TRBV7-2
abundance: few

CDR3nt: TGCAGCGCCCACGCAGGGGCCCTTGGCTACACCTTC
CDR3aa: CSAHAGALGYTF
d_gene: -
j_gene: TRBJ1-2
v_gene: TRBV29-1
abundance: few

CDR3nt: TGCGCCAGCAGCCAAGACAGGGGGCGAGAGACCCAGTACTTC
CDR3aa: CASSQDRGRETQYF
d_gene: TRBD1
j_gene: TRBJ2-5
v_gene: TRBV4-1
abundance: -

CDR3nt: TGTGCCAGCAGCTTACCTAGGCCCAAAGAGACCCAGTACTTC
CDR3aa: CASSLPRPKETQYF
d_gene: -
j_gene: TRBJ2-5
v_gene: TRBV7-8
abundance: few

CDR3nt: TGCGCCAGCAGCCCCCGTCAGGGGTTGTACACTGAAGCTTTCTTT
CDR3aa: CASSPRQGLYTEAFF
d_gene: -
j_gene: TRBJ1-1
v_gene: TRBV4-3
abundance: -

CDR3nt: TGTGCCAGCAGCGTGACTCTAGCGGGAGAGACCCAGTACTTC
CDR3aa: CASSVTLAGETQYF
d_gene: TRBD2
j_gene: TRBJ2-5
v_gene: TRBV4-2
abundance: -

CDR3nt: TGTGCCATCAGTGAGTCTCCGGAGAGTACTGAAGCTTTCTTT
CDR3aa: CAISESPESTEAFF
d_gene: -
j_gene: TRBJ1-1
v_gene: TRBV10-3
abundance: -

CDR3nt: TGCGCCAGCAGCTTGCAGCGGGAGGGTAATACCGGGGAGCTGTTTTTT
CDR3aa: CASSLQREGNTGELFF
d_gene: TRBD2
j_gene: TRBJ2-2
v_gene: TRBV5-1
abundance: -

CDR3nt: TGCAGCGTTGAACCTAGCGCCCAAGAGACCCAGTACTTC
CDR3aa: CSVEPSAQETQYF
d_gene: -
j_gene: TRBJ2-5
v_gene: TRBV29-1
abundance: -

CDR3nt: TGTGCCAGCAGTTACTCGACTAGGAACGAGCAGTACTTC
CDR3aa: CASSYSTRNEQYF
d_gene: -
j_gene: TRBJ2-7
v_gene: TRBV6-6
abundance: -

CDR3nt: TGTGCCAGCAGCTCCGGACAGGTTTACGAGCAGTACTTC
CDR3aa: CASSSGQVYEQYF
d_gene: TRBD1
j_gene: TRBJ2-7
v_gene: TRBV7-2
abundance: -

CDR3nt: TGTGCCAGCAGCCCCTCCGGACAGGGGGCGGAAGCTTTCTTT
CDR3aa: CASSPSGQGAEAFF
d_gene: TRBD1
j_gene: TRBJ1-1
v_gene: TRBV7-3
abundance: -

CDR3nt: TGTGCCAGCAGCGTAGAGGGGGCAGGCACAGCTTTCTTT
CDR3aa: CASSVEGAGTAFF
d_gene: TRBD1
j_gene: TRBJ1-1
v_gene: TRBV9
abundance: -

CDR3nt: TGTGCCAGCAGCTTAGATCGAGGTGGAGGCTACACCTTC
CDR3aa: CASSLDRGGGYTF
d_gene: -
j_gene: TRBJ1-2
v_gene: TRBV11-2
abundance: few

CDR3nt: TGCGCCAGCAGTAGGCGTCGGGCCGGCGGGAGTACAGATACGCAGTATTTT
CDR3aa: CASSRRRAGGSTDTQYF
d_gene: TRBD2
j_gene: TRBJ2-3
v_gene: TRBV5-1
abundance: few

CDR3nt: TGCAGCGCCGAACAGAGCTCTGGAAACACCATATATTTT
CDR3aa: CSAEQSSGNTIYF
d_gene: -
j_gene: TRBJ1-3
v_gene: TRBV29-1
abundance: few